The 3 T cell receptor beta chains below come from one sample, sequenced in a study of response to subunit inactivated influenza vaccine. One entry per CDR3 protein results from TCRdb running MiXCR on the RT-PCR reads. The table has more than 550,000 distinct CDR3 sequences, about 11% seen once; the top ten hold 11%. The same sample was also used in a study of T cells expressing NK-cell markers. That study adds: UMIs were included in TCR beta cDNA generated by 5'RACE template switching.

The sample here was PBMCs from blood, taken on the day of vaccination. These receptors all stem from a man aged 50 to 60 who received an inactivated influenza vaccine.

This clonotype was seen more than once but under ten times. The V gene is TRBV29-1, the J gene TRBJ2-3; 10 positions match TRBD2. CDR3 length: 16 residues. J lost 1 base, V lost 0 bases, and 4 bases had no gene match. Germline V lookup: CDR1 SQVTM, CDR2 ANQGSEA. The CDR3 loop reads CSVEDFTSGGTDTQYF. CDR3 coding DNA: TGCAGCGTTGAAGATTTCACTAGCGGGGGCACAGATACGCAGTATTTT.

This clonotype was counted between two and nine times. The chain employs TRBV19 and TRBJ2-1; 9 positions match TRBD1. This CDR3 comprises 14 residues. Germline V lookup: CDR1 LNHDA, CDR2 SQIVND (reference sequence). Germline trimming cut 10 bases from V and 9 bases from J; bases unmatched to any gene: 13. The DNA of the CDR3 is TGTGCCACGGGGACAGGGCTTGTTTACGGTGAGCAGTTCTTC. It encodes CATGTGLVYGEQFF.

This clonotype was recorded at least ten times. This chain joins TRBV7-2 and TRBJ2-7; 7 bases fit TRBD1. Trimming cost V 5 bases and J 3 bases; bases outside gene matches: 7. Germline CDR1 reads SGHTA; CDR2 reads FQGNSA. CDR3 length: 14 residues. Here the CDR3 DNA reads TGTGCCAGCAGCGCATACAGGGGTAGCTACGAGCAGTACTTC. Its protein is CASSAYRGSYEQYF.